This entry lists 13 T cell receptor beta chains sequenced from one sample in a study of T cell responses to AZD1222 COVID-19 vaccine (dated by TCRdb to the early 2020s). The sample's time point label, decoded: about 28 days (+/-7) after the second vaccine dose. The library was obtained by the immunoSEQ multiplex PCR assay. The table comes from immuneACCESS by way of TCRdb, which keeps in-frame sequences with V and J called. Part of the clones is missing from these tables; in studies checked, under half for an unresolved V gene and the rest for unknown reasons. The sample data list approximately 120,000 clones, and around 85% of these were observed just once. The ten largest clones capture about 4.3% of the sample. The sample was peripheral blood, taken 28 days after the second AZD1222 dose. These receptors came from an adult who received the AZD1222 COVID-19 vaccine.

The chain combines TRBV7-6 with TRBJ1-1, with D perhaps TRBD1 (5 bases). Germline CDR1 reads SGHVS; CDR2 reads FNYEAQ. This CDR3 contains 15 residues. Trimming removed 5 bases from V and 0 bases from J, with 13 bases in between. In DNA, the CDR3 is TGTGCCAGCAGCCTAAGGCGGGACTTGAACACTGAAGCTTTCTTT. Residues: CASSLRRDLNTEAFF.

The rearrangement joins TRBV7-3 to TRBJ2-1; TRBD1 aligns across 10 bases. V was pared by 2 bases and J by 6 bases, with 4 bases of the junction left unmatched. This CDR3 contains 15 residues. The germline gives CDR1 SGHTA, CDR2 FQGTGA. CDR3 DNA sequence: TGTGCCAGCAGCTTAGATGGGACAGGGGTCAATGAGCAGTTCTTC. Protein sequence: CASSLDGTGVNEQFF.

The gene calls are TRBV6-5 and TRBJ1-4, with a weak D call TRBD1 (5 bases). Trimming took off 6 bases at V and 7 bases at J, with 15 bases between the two ends. The CDR3 totals 14 residues. Germline V gene sequence: CDR1 MNHEY, CDR2 SVGAGI. CDR3 sequence reads: CASRDSTGVEKLFF. The CDR3 DNA reads TGTGCCAGCAGGGATTCAACGGGGGTTGAAAAACTGTTTTTT.

In its sample, this clone was seen once. This chain connects TRBV7-2 to TRBJ1-5; D possibly corresponds to TRBD1 (5 bases). From germline, CDR1 is SGHTA and CDR2 FQGNSA. V gave up 2 bases and J gave up 0 bases, with 20 bases separating them. The CDR3 covers 19 residues. The CDR3 loop reads CASSLRQSDHLYSNQPQHF. CDR3 nucleotides: TGTGCCAGCAGCTTACGACAGTCGGATCACCTTTATAGCAATCAGCCCCAGCATTTT.

The chain carries TRBV9 and TRBJ2-3, with 7 bases identical to TRBD2. The V gene end was trimmed by 4 bases and the J gene end by 4 bases; junction bases not matched to a gene: 6. Looked up from germline, CDR1 is SGDLS and CDR2 is YYNGEE. CDR3 length: 14 residues. The CDR3 nucleotides read TGTGCCAGCAGCACTCGGGACTACTCAGATACGCAGTATTTT. As protein: CASSTRDYSDTQYF.

The chain is built from TRBV6-2 or TRBV6-3 and TRBJ1-5; D is ambiguous. Germline CDR1 reads MNHEY; CDR2 reads SVGEGT. V lost 5 bases, J lost 0 bases, and 14 bases lay in between. The CDR3 is 16 residues long. The CDR3 bases are TGTGCCAGCAGTCCCTATCAGGTCATTAGCAATCAGCCCCAGCATTTT. Protein product: CASSPYQVISNQPQHF.

V gene TRBV7-2 combines with J gene TRBJ1-3; no reliable D call. The CDR3 is 13 amino acids. Trimming pared 6 bases from V and 8 bases from J, leaving 14 bases between. CDR1 and CDR2 (germline): SGHTA, FQGNSA. In nucleotides, the CDR3 is TGTGCCAGCAGTGACGGAAGCCGGGACACCATATATTTT. Amino acids: CASSDGSRDTIYF.

The chain has TRBV19 and TRBJ2-7; the D gene is possibly TRBD1 (6 bases). Trimming took off 5 bases at V and 5 bases at J, with 16 bases between the two ends. CDR1 is LNHDA, CDR2 SQIVND, per germline (reference sequence). The CDR3 totals 14 residues. The chain's CDR3 is CASSLQGIAHEQYF. For the CDR3, the DNA is TGTGCCAGTAGTCTTCAGGGGATCGCCCACGAGCAGTACTTC.

The V gene is TRBV3-1 (or the pseudogene TRBV3-2), the J gene TRBJ1-2; 8 bases align to TRBD1. Losses at the gene ends were 1 base for V and 4 bases for J; bases not matched to a gene: 5. The germline gives CDR1 LGHDT, CDR2 YNNKEL (reference sequence). CDR3 size: 15 residues. CDR3: CASSQALGTGYGYTF. The CDR3 bases are TGTGCCAGCAGCCAAGCTCTCGGGACAGGCTATGGCTACACCTTC.

V and J are TRBV9 and TRBJ1-2; weak D call: TRBD1 (5 bases). This CDR3 spans 14 amino acids. The germline V and J ends were trimmed by 4 bases and 2 bases, with 12 bases remaining between them. The V gene's germline CDR1 is SGDLS and CDR2 YYNGEE. CDR3 residues: CASSPGGTNYGYTF. The CDR3 coding sequence is TGTGCCAGCAGCCCTGGGGGTACGAACTATGGCTACACCTTC.

The chain couples TRBV2 to TRBJ1-5, with D possibly being TRBD1 (5 bases). V was clipped by 7 bases and J by 2 bases, with 12 bases between them. Germline CDR1 reads SNHLY; CDR2 reads FYNNEI. This CDR3 has 14 residues. The CDR3 loop is CASTDRGGNQPQHF. The CDR3, as DNA: TGTGCCAGCACAGATCGGGGGGGCAATCAGCCCCAGCATTTT.

J is TRBJ1-1 and V is TRBV25-1, with a possible D match to TRBD1 (6 bases). The ends were cut back, 4 bases at V and 8 bases at J, with 11 bases in the middle. The CDR3 spans 12 residues. CDR1 is MGHDK, CDR2 SYGVNS, per germline. The CDR3 sequence is CASSGTAREAFF. The CDR3 coding sequence is TGTGCCAGCAGTGGGACAGCAAGGGAAGCTTTCTTT.

This clone was counted between two and nine times. V and J are TRBV7-2 and TRBJ2-7, with D uncertain. The CDR3 is made up of 13 amino acids. Germline V lookup: CDR1 SGHTA, CDR2 FQGNSA. The V gene lost 4 bases and the J gene lost 3 bases, with 10 bases spanning the gap. The CDR3 is CASSSNPNYEQYF. Written as DNA, the CDR3 is TGTGCCAGCAGCTCCAATCCCAACTACGAGCAGTACTTC.